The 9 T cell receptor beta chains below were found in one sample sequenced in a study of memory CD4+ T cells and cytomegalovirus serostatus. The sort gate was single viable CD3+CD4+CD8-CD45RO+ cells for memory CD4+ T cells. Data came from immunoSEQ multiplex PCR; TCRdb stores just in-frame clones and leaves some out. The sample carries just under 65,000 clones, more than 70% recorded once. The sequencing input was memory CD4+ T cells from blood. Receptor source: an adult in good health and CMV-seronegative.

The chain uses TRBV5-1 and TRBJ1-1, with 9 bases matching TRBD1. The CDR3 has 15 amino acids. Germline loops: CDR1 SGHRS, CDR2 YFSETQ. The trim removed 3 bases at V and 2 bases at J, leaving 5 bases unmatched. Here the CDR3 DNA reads TGCGCCAGCAGCTCACAGGGGGCAGGCAACACTGAAGCTTTCTTT. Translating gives CASSSQGAGNTEAFF.

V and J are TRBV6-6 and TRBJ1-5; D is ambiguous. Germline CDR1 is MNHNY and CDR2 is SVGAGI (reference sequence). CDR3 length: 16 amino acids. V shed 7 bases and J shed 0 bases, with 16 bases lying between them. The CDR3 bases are TGTGCCAGCACCCCCCGCCAGCGACATAGCAATCAGCCCCAGCATTTT. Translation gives CASTPRQRHSNQPQHF.

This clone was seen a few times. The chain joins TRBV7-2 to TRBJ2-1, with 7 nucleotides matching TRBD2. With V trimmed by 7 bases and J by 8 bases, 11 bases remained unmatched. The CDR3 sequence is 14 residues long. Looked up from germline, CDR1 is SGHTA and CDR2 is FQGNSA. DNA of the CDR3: TGTGCCAGCATGCTCGGACTAGTTGTCGATGAGCAGTTCTTC. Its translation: CASMLGLVVDEQFF. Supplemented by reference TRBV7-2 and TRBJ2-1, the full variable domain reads GAGVSQSPSNKVTEKGKDVELRCDPISGHTALYWYRQSLGQGLEFLIYFQGNSAPDKSGLPSDRFSAERTGGSVSTLTIQRTQQEDSAVYLCASMLGLVVDEQFFGPGTRLTVL.

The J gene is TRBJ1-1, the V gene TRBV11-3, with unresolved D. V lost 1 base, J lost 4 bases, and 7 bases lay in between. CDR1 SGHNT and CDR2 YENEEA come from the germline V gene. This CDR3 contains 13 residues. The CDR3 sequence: CASSLGPSTEAFF. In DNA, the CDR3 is TGTGCCAGCAGCTTAGGGCCGTCCACTGAAGCTTTCTTT.

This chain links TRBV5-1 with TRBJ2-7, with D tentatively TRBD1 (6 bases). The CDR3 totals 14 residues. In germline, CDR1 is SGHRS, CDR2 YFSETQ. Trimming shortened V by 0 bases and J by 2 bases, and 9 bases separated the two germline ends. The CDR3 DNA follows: TGCGCCAGCAGCTTGGTAGGGGGAGCCTACGAGCAGTACTTC. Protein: CASSLVGGAYEQYF.

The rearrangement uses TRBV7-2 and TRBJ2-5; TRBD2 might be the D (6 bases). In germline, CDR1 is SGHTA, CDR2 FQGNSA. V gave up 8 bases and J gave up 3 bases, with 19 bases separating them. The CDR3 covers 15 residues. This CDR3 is CASGRLNWREETQYF. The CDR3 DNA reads TGTGCCAGCGGGAGACTAAACTGGAGGGAAGAGACCCAGTACTTC.

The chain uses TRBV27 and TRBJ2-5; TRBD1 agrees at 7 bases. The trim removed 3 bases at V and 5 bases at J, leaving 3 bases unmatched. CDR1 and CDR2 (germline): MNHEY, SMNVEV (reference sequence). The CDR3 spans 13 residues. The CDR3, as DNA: TGTGCCAGCAGTTTCAGGGGGTGGGAGACCCAGTACTTC. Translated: CASSFRGWETQYF.

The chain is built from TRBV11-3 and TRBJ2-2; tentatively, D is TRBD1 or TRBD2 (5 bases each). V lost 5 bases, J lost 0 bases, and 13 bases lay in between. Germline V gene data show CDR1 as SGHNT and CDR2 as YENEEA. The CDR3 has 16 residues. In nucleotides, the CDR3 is TGTGCCAGCAGCATGGGGGTAATCGCGAACACCGGGGAGCTGTTTTTT. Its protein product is CASSMGVIANTGELFF.

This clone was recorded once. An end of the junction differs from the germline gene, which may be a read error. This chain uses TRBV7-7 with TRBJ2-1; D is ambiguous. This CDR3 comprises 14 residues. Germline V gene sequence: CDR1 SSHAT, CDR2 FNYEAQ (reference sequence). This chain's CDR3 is CASSPYQVSNEQFF. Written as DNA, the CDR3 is TGTGCTAGCAGCCCCTATCAGGTTTCCAATGAGCAGTTCTTC.